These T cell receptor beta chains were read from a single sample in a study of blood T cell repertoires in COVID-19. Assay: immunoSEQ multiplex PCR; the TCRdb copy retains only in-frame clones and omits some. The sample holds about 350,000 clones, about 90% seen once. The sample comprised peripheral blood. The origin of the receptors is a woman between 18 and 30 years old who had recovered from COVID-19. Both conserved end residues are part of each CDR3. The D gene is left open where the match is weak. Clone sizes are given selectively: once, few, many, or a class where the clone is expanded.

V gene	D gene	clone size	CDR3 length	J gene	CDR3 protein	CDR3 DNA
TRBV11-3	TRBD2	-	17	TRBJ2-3	CASSLFLLADSTDTQYF	TGTGCCAGCAGCTTGTTCCTACTAGCGGACAGCACAGATACGCAGTATTTT
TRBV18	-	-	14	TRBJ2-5	CASSPPGSKETQYF	TGTGCCAGCTCACCACCTGGCAGTAAAGAGACCCAGTACTTC
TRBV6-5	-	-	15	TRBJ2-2	CASKRVGENTGELFF	TGTGCCAGCAAACGTGTAGGGGAGAACACCGGGGAGCTGTTTTTT
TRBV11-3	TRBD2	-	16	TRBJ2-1	CASSLRTSGFYNEQFF	TGTGCCAGCAGCTTGCGGACTAGCGGGTTTTACAATGAGCAGTTCTTC
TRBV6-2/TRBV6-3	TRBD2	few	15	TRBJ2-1	CASSPNSGSDNEQFF	TGTGCCAGCAGTCCAAATAGCGGGAGCGACAATGAGCAGTTCTTC
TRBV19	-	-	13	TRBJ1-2	CASTFTGSYGYTF	TGTGCCAGTACCTTTACAGGGAGCTATGGCTACACCTTC
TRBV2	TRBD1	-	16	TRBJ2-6	CASSEDRGFGANVLTF	TGTGCCAGCAGTGAGGACAGGGGTTTTGGGGCCAACGTCCTGACTTTC
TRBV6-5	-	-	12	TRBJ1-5	CASSLRGSTQHF	TGTGCCAGCAGCCTTCGGGGGAGCACCCAGCATTTT
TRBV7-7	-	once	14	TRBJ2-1	CASSPSLAFGEQFF	TGTGCCAGCAGCCCGTCTCTAGCGTTCGGTGAGCAGTTCTTC
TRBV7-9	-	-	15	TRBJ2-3	CASSSGFPSTDTQYF	TGTGCCAGCAGCTCAGGGTTCCCTAGCACAGATACGCAGTATTTT
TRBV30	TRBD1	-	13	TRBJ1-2	CAWGGQGNYGYTF	TGTGCCTGGGGAGGACAGGGTAACTATGGCTACACCTTC
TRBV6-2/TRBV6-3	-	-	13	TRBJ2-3	CASSRSGVDTQYF	TGTGCCAGCAGTCGATCGGGGGTAGATACGCAGTATTTT
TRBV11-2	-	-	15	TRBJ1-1	CASSLAPIRDTEAFF	TGTGCCAGCAGCTTAGCGCCCATCAGGGACACTGAAGCTTTCTTT
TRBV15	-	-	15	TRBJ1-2	CATSGTNRVDYGYTF	TGTGCCACCAGCGGAACAAACCGGGTGGACTATGGCTACACCTTC
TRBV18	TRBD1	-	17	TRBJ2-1	CASSERPGQGAYNEQFF	TGTGCCAGCTCGGAAAGACCGGGACAGGGGGCTTACAATGAGCAGTTCTTC
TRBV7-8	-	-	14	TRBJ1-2	CASSDLRDLKGYTF	TGTGCCAGCAGCGACCTCAGGGACTTGAAGGGCTACACCTTC
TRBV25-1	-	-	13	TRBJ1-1	CASSGSGSAEAFF	TGTGCCAGCAGTGGTTCAGGGTCTGCTGAAGCTTTCTTT
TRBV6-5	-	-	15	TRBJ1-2	CASSTNRDINYGYTF	TGTGCCAGCAGCACGAACAGGGACATTAACTATGGCTACACCTTC
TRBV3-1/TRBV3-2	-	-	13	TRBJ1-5	CASSFRVGQPQHF	TGTGCCAGCAGCTTCAGGGTGGGCCAGCCCCAGCATTTT
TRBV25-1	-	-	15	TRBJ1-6	CASSEYGQNNSPLHF	TGTGCCAGCAGTGAATATGGGCAGAATAATTCACCCCTCCACTTT
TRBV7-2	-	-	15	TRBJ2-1	CASSQPGSSYNEQFF	TGTGCCAGCAGCCAGCCCGGGAGCTCCTACAATGAGCAGTTCTTC
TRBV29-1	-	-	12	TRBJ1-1	CSVEGHNTEAFF	TGCAGCGTTGAGGGACATAACACTGAAGCTTTCTTT
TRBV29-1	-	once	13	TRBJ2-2	CSVDTRNTGELFF	TGCAGCGTAGATACAAGGAACACCGGGGAGCTGTTTTTT
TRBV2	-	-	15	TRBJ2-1	CALREARGSGNEQFF	TGTGCACTGCGTGAGGCGCGAGGGTCTGGTAATGAGCAGTTCTTC
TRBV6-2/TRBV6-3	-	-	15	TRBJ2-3	CASSWGTLEADTQYF	TGTGCCAGCAGCTGGGGGACACTCGAGGCAGATACGCAGTATTTT
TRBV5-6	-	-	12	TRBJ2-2	CASSFTRGELFF	TGTGCCAGCAGCTTCACTCGCGGGGAGCTGTTTTTT
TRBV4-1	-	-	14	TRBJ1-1	CASSRSESGTEAFF	TGCGCCAGCAGCCGTTCGGAGTCGGGAACTGAAGCTTTCTTT
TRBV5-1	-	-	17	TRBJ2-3	CASSLRWTGTITDTQYF	TGCGCCAGCAGCTTGCGGTGGACAGGGACTATCACAGATACGCAGTATTTT
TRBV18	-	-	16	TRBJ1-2	CASSERGRTDHGGYTF	TGTGCCAGCTCAGAGCGAGGCAGGACTGACCATGGTGGCTACACCTTC
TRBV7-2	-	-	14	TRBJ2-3	CASSLPTRSDTQYF	TGTGCCAGCAGCTTACCGACTAGATCAGATACGCAGTATTTT
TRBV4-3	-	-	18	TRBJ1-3	CASSQDHRTASSGNTIYF	TGCGCCAGCAGCCAAGATCACCGGACAGCCAGCTCTGGAAACACCATATATTTT
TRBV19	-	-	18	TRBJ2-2	CASSILLIAEERTGELFF	TGTGCCAGTAGTATTCTCCTCATAGCGGAGGAAAGAACCGGGGAGCTGTTTTTT
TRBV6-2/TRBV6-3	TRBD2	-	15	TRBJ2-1	CASSLGGGSYNEQFF	TGTGCCAGCAGCCTGGGGGGAGGGTCCTACAATGAGCAGTTCTTC
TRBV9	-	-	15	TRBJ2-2	CASSPGTHQGGELFF	TGTGCCAGCAGCCCCGGGACTCACCAGGGCGGGGAGCTGTTTTTT
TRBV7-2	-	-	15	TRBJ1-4	CASSPRDSSYEKLFF	TGTGCCAGCAGCCCCCGGGATTCGTCCTATGAAAAACTGTTTTTT
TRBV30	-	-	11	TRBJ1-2	CAWTPDSGYTF	TGTGCCTGGACCCCGGACAGTGGCTACACCTTC
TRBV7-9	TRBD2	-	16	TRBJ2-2	CASSFSGRGDTGELFF	TGTGCCAGCAGCTTTTCCGGGAGGGGGGACACCGGGGAGCTGTTTTTT
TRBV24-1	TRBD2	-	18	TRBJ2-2	CATSDSGTSGSFSGELFF	TGTGCCACCAGTGATTCCGGGACTAGCGGGAGTTTTAGCGGGGAGCTGTTTTTT
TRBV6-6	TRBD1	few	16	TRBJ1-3	CASSRGDSPSGNTIYF	TGTGCCAGCAGTCGAGGGGACAGTCCCTCTGGAAACACCATATATTTT
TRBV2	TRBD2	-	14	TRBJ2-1	CASRWTSGSDEQFF	TGTGCCAGCAGGTGGACTAGCGGGAGTGATGAGCAGTTCTTC
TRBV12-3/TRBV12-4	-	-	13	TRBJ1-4	CASSRQQLEKLFF	TGTGCCAGCAGCCGTCAACAGTTAGAAAAACTGTTTTTT
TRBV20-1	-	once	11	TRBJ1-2	CSAHQDYGYTF	TGCAGTGCACACCAGGACTATGGCTACACCTTC
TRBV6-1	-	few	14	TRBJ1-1	CASSEGGSSTEAFF	TGTGCCAGCAGTGAGGGGGGTAGTAGCACTGAAGCTTTCTTT
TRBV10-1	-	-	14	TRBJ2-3	CASNQLVAKDTQYF	TGCGCCAGCAATCAACTGGTCGCCAAAGATACGCAGTATTTT
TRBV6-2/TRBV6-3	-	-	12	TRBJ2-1	CASSYGPNEQFF	TGTGCCAGCAGTTACGGCCCAAATGAGCAGTTCTTC
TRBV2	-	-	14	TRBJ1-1	CASSFSGVDSEAFF	TGTGCCAGCAGTTTTTCAGGGGTTGATAGTGAAGCTTTCTTT
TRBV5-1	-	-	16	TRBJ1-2	CASSLGSGGFNYGYTF	TGCGCCAGCAGCTTGGGTTCCGGGGGTTTTAACTATGGCTACACCTTC
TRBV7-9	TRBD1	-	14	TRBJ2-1	CASSIWTGDNEQFF	TGTGCCAGCAGCATTTGGACAGGGGACAATGAGCAGTTCTTC
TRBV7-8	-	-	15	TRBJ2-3	CASSSGGYLGDTQYF	TGTGCCAGCAGCTCCGGCGGGTACTTAGGAGATACGCAGTATTTT
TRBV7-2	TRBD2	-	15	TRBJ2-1	CASSLGAGVVNEQFF	TGTGCCAGCAGCTTAGGGGCGGGAGTTGTAAATGAGCAGTTCTTC
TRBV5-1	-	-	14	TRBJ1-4	CASSLGQFNEKLFF	TGCGCCAGCAGCTTGGGACAGTTTAATGAAAAACTGTTTTTT
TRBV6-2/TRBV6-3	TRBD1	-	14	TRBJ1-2	CASSRQGTTIGYTF	TGTGCCAGCAGTCGACAGGGGACAACTATAGGCTACACCTTC